Following are 30 T cell receptor beta chains from one sample sequenced in a study of Graves' ophthalmopathy and Graves' hyperthyroidism. Amplified material comprised TCR beta CDR3 regions derived from RNA transcripts. The workflow started with a first-round RT-PCR run with HTBI primers and then moved on to a second-round multiplex PCR. TCRdb analysed the multiplex PCR reads with MiXCR anew, one entry per CDR3 protein. The data contain more than 1,000,000 distinct CDR3 sequences, approximately 35% of them seen just once; the ten biggest clones take up roughly 11%. Sample: peripheral blood or thyroid tissue (not recorded which). Source of these receptors: an adult man with Graves' hyperthyroidism.

The V gene is TRBV4-1, the J gene TRBJ2-5, with D possibly TRBD1 on 6 matching bases. Germline CDR1 reads MGHRA; CDR2 reads YSYEKL. The V gene lost 3 bases and the J gene lost 2 bases, with 22 bases spanning the gap. The CDR3 runs to 18 residues. CDR3 loop: CASSQDDKPGHRQETQYF. As DNA, the CDR3 is TGCGCCAGCAGCCAGGACGACAAACCGGGACACCGACAAGAGACCCAGTACTTC.

At least ten counts were recorded for this clonotype. The rearrangement joins TRBV5-1 to TRBJ1-5; D not certain. Germline assignment: CDR1 SGHRS and CDR2 YFSETQ. V was cut by 0 bases and J by 5 bases, with 9 bases left in between. This CDR3 spans 14 amino acids. The CDR3, as DNA: TGCGCCAGCAGCTTGGAAGGGTCCCATCAGCCCCAGCATTTT. This translates into CASSLEGSHQPQHF.

Ten or more counts support this clonotype. The chain links TRBV7-8 to TRBJ1-5; weak D call: TRBD1 (5 bases). V was cut by 1 base and J by 3 bases, with 13 bases left in between. The CDR3 consists of 16 residues. Germline CDR1 reads SGHVS; CDR2 reads FQNEAQ. CDR3 in amino acids: CASSLGSQGTNQPQHF. For the CDR3, the DNA is TGTGCCAGCAGCTTAGGCTCGCAGGGAACCAATCAGCCCCAGCATTTT.

V and J are TRBV7-2 and TRBJ2-5, with TRBD1 as a possible D gene (6 bases). Between the trimmed V and J ends, which lost 3 bases and 2 bases, there was a span of 16 bases. Germline CDR1 reads SGHTA; CDR2 reads FQGNSA. The CDR3 covers 16 residues. The CDR3 reads CASSFGFRDRQETQYF. Written as DNA, the CDR3 is TGTGCCAGCAGCTTCGGATTTCGCGACAGGCAAGAGACCCAGTACTTC.

On this clonotype itself: A clone one base away is much larger, so this may be a read error. No DNA is shown, since the ends of the CDR3 on it are uncertain; the CDR3 is the one TCRdb lists. The V and J genes are TRBV29-1 and TRBJ2-2; the table's D gene call, TRBD1, was not cross checked with the DNA. CDR1 SQVTM and CDR2 ANQGSEA come from the germline V gene. The CDR3 adds up to 13 amino acids, both ends counted. CDR3: CSVGQGAAGELLF.

Comments on this clonotype: Possible read error: a much larger clone is one base away. V usage is TRBV7-9 and J usage is TRBJ1-5; D uncertain. The CDR3 spans 16 residues. From germline, CDR1 is SEHNR and CDR2 FQNEAQ (reference sequence). CDR3 DNA sequence: TGCGCCAGCAGCCAAAAATTGCGGAGGGACAATCAGCCCCAGCATTTT. Its translation is CASSQKLRRDNQPQHF.

With regard to this clonotype: This clone may be a read error of a much larger clone one base away. The chain links TRBV12-3 or TRBV12-4 to TRBJ2-7; 10 bases match TRBD1. CDR3 length: 13 amino acids. The CDR3 coding sequence is TGTGCCAGCAGTCAGACAGGGGGCTACGGGCAGTACTTC. Protein sequence: CASSQTGGYGQYF.

With respect to this clonotype: One junction end does not reproduce the germline sequence, and a read error may be involved. The chain is built from TRBV2 and TRBJ1-3; D gene uncertain. Germline assignment: CDR1 SNHLY and CDR2 FYNNEI. CDR3 size: 17 residues. The CDR3 sequence is CASSQVGRRSSGNTIYF. In DNA form, the CDR3 reads TGCGCCAGCAGCCAAGTGGGCCGGCGGAGCTCTGGAAACACCATATATTTT.

This clonotype was recorded many times. The V gene is TRBV5-1, the J gene TRBJ1-1, with D hard to call. Looked up from germline, CDR1 is SGHRS and CDR2 is YFSETQ. This CDR3 region has 14 residues. The germline V and J ends were trimmed by 1 base and 6 bases, with 13 bases remaining between them. DNA for the CDR3: TGCGCCAGCAGCTTGTATCTCTGGAAGGCTGAAGCTTTCTTT. This sequence encodes CASSLYLWKAEAFF.

At least ten counts were recorded for this clonotype. This chain uses TRBV19 with TRBJ2-7; D is perhaps TRBD1 (5 bases). Germline values: CDR1 LNHDA, CDR2 SQIVND (reference sequence). The V gene lost 6 bases and the J gene lost 2 bases, with 11 bases spanning the gap. The CDR3 extends over 13 amino acids. The chain's CDR3 is CASSRTYAYEQYF. CDR3 in DNA: TGTGCCAGTAGCCGGACATACGCCTACGAGCAGTACTTC.

This clonotype was picked up a small number of times. The chain has TRBV6-5 and TRBJ1-1, with no clear D. The V gene's germline CDR1 is MNHEY and CDR2 SVGAGI. The V end lost 5 bases, the J end lost 6 bases, and 25 bases lay between the germline ends. The CDR3 covers 17 residues. For the CDR3, the DNA is TGTGCCAGCAGTAGGTGGTTCGGTTGGTCGGAAGGCTCTGAAGCTTTCTTT. Its protein product is CASSRWFGWSEGSEAFF.

The CDR3 nucleotides read TGTGCCAGCAGCGACAGGGGCTCACGGGAGCTGTTTTTT. Amino acids: CASSDRGSRELFF. J is TRBJ2-2 and V is TRBV7-8; 8 nucleotides agree with TRBD1. The CDR3 runs 13 residues. Germline trimming cut 5 bases from V and 9 bases from J; bases unmatched to any gene: 5. The germline gives CDR1 SGHVS, CDR2 FQNEAQ. Filled out from reference TRBV7-8 and TRBJ2-2, the complete variable domain reads GAGVSQSPRYKVAKRGQDVALRCDPISGHVSLFWYQQALGQGPEFLTYFQNEAQLDKSGLPSDRFFAERPEGSVSTLKIQRTQQEDSAVYLCASSDRGSRELFFGEGSRLTVL.

The chain is built from TRBV4-3 and TRBJ1-4; TRBD1 might be the D (5 bases). Germline loops: CDR1 LGHNA, CDR2 YSLEER. The CDR3 extends over 15 amino acids. V gave up 0 bases and J gave up 4 bases, with 9 bases separating them. As DNA, the CDR3 is TGCGCCAGCAGCCAAGATGGGACCCTTAATGAAAAACTGTTTTTT. Translating it yields CASSQDGTLNEKLFF.

The chain links TRBV12-3 or TRBV12-4 to TRBJ2-2; D is possibly TRBD1 or TRBD2 (5 bases each). The CDR3 loop spans 14 amino acids. The germline V and J ends were trimmed by 5 bases and 5 bases, with 12 bases remaining between them. The CDR3 protein is CASSTGTATGELFF. CDR3 DNA: TGTGCCAGCAGTACGGGGACCGCAACCGGGGAGCTGTTTTTT.

As concerns this clonotype: Mismatch with germline at one junction end may stem from a read error. The CDR3 protein is CATQKRGGEKLSF. The CDR3 bases are TGTGCCACCCAGAAGCGGGGTGGAGAAAAACTGTCTTTT. The V call is TRBV19, the J call TRBJ1-4; D not certain. The CDR3 sequence is 13 residues long. The germline gives CDR1 LNHDA, CDR2 SQIVND (reference sequence).

This clonotype was observed a handful of times. The gene calls are TRBV6-1 and TRBJ2-2; TRBD1 agrees at 10 bases. Germline V gene lookup returns CDR1 MNHNS and CDR2 SASEGT. This CDR3 has 15 amino acids. The trim removed 7 bases at V and 7 bases at J, leaving 9 bases unmatched. The CDR3 sequence is CASTLGQGVGGELFF. As DNA, the CDR3 is TGTGCCAGCACCCTCGGACAGGGGGTTGGCGGGGAGCTGTTTTTT.

The chain employs TRBV19 and TRBJ2-5; D may be TRBD1 (6 bases). Germline CDR1 is LNHDA and CDR2 is SQIVND (reference sequence). V was shortened by 6 bases and J by 9 bases, with 26 bases between the two germline ends. CDR3 length: 16 amino acids. CDR3 bases: TGTGCCAGTAGACCACGGACAGAGAGGAGCAATCAGCCCCAGTACTTC. This gives the protein CASRPRTERSNQPQYF. The variable domain in full, completed from reference TRBV19 and TRBJ2-5, reads DGGITQSPKYLFRKEGQNVTLSCEQNLNHDAMYWYRQDPGQGLRLIYYSQIVNDFQKGDIAEGYSVSREKKESFPLTVTSAQKNPTAFYLCASRPRTERSNQPQYFGPGTRLLVL.

This clonotype was found a few times. This sequence joins TRBV20-1 and TRBJ1-2; no clear D gene. The CDR3 extends over 14 amino acids. Trimming stripped 1 base from V and 2 bases from J, with 11 bases between. CDR1 is DFQATT and CDR2 is SNEGSKA in the germline V gene (reference sequence). The CDR3 region is CSARARTTNYGYTF. The CDR3 bases are TGCAGTGCTAGAGCCCGGACGACGAACTATGGCTACACCTTC.

The chain employs TRBV11-1 and TRBJ2-5; no clear D gene. CDR1 is SGHAT and CDR2 is FQDESV in the germline V gene (reference sequence). V was trimmed by 2 bases and J by 1 base, leaving 17 bases between them. This CDR3 is 17 amino acids long. The CDR3 DNA sequence: TGTGCCAGCAGCTTATCCTTCGTTTTGGCTAGCCAAGAGACCCAGTACTTC. Translation gives CASSLSFVLASQETQYF. Supplemented by reference TRBV11-1 and TRBJ2-5, the full variable domain reads EAEVAQSPRYKITEKSQAVAFWCDPISGHATLYWYRQILGQGPELLVQFQDESVVDDSQLPKDRFSAERLKGVDSTLKIQPAELGDSAMYLCASSLSFVLASQETQYFGPGTRLLVL.

This clonotype occurred many times. V is TRBV5-8 and J is TRBJ1-1; D is unclear. Germline V gives CDR1 SGHTS, CDR2 YDEGEE. The CDR3 sequence is 14 residues long. V was pared by 5 bases and J by 6 bases, with 17 bases between. The CDR3 coding sequence is TGTGCCAGCAGTCTCCATGTCCTCGTCTCTGAAGCTTTCTTT. This encodes CASSLHVLVSEAFF.

To note about this clonotype: One end of the junction does not line up with germline, which may come from a read error. This chain links TRBV7-9 with TRBJ2-2, with a weak D call TRBD1 (6 bases). Germline-derived CDR1 and CDR2 are SEHNR and FQNEAQ (reference sequence). CDR3 size: 15 residues. CDR3 sequence: CASLSRQGSAGELFF. In nucleotides, the CDR3 is TGTGCCAGCCTTAGTCGGCAGGGGTCCGCCGGAGAGCTGTTTTTT.

The sample holds many counts of this clonotype. The V and J genes are TRBV29-1 and TRBJ2-7; TRBD2 aligns across 13 bases. The CDR3 consists of 14 residues. Unmatched junction bases numbered 3, after V lost 5 bases and J lost 2 bases. Looked up from germline, CDR1 is SQVTM and CDR2 is ANQGSEA. CDR3 DNA: TGCAGCGTTTTACTAGCGGGAGGGCCCTACGAGCAGTACTTC. Its protein is CSVLLAGGPYEQYF.

The chain links TRBV4-1 to TRBJ1-6, with D unclear. Trimming removed 0 bases from V and 0 bases from J, with 12 bases in between. The CDR3 loop spans 18 amino acids. Looked up from germline, CDR1 is MGHRA and CDR2 is YSYEKL. CDR3 residues: CASSQETAGSSYNSPLHF. In nucleotides, the CDR3 is TGCGCCAGCAGCCAAGAAACCGCCGGAAGCTCCTATAATTCACCCCTCCACTTT.

Remarks on this clonotype: A much larger clone is a single base away; this may be a read error. The rearrangement links TRBV20-1 to TRBJ1-1; D not resolved. The ends were cut back, 3 bases at V and 8 bases at J, with 13 bases in the middle. Germline V gene lookup returns CDR1 DFQATT and CDR2 SNEGSKA (reference sequence). The CDR3 is 12 amino acids. The CDR3 loop reads CSARLQQSEAFF. The CDR3 DNA sequence: TGCAGTGCTAGGCTCCAACAGTCAGAAGCTTTCTTT.

The sample holds a few counts of this clonotype. The chain joins TRBV5-1 to TRBJ2-5, with D possibly called TRBD1 or TRBD2 (5 bases each). Trimming shortened V by 4 bases and J by 4 bases, and 17 bases separated the two germline ends. The V gene's germline CDR1 is SGHRS and CDR2 YFSETQ. This CDR3 region has 15 residues. Written as DNA, the CDR3 is TGCGCCAGCAGCCGGGGCGGGCAGGGCACAGAGACCCAGTACTTC. Its translation is CASSRGGQGTETQYF.

DNA of the CDR3: TGCAGCGGATTGACAGGGGGCGCAGGTGGCTACACCTTC. As protein: CSGLTGGAGGYTF. The chain carries TRBV20-1 and TRBJ1-2; 10 nucleotides agree with TRBD1. Per germline, CDR1 DFQATT and CDR2 SNEGSKA (reference sequence). The CDR3 runs 13 residues.

V is TRBV5-1 and J is TRBJ2-7, with TRBD2 matching over 7 bases. The germline V gene encodes CDR1 SGHRS and CDR2 YFSETQ. After removal of 4 bases from V and 3 bases from J, the junction contained 13 bases not matched to a gene. This CDR3 region has 16 residues. The CDR3: CASSPPPSRESYEQYF. The CDR3 DNA follows: TGCGCCAGCAGCCCTCCCCCTTCGCGGGAGAGCTACGAGCAGTACTTC.

The J gene is TRBJ2-5, the V gene TRBV27; 14 bases align to TRBD2. The CDR3 runs 15 residues. Trimming took 6 bases from V and 6 from J; bases not matched to a gene: 6. In germline, CDR1 is MNHEY, CDR2 SMNVEV (reference sequence). CDR3 bases: TGTGCCAGCAGCCAAGGACTAGCGGGGGGAAAGACCCAGTACTTC. Its translation is CASSQGLAGGKTQYF.

The CDR3 nucleotides read TGTGCACCGGGACAGGGGGGTTCACCCCTCCACTTT. Protein: CAPGQGGSPLHF. The chain links TRBV25-1 to TRBJ1-6, with 11 bases that match TRBD1. The germline V gene encodes CDR1 MGHDK and CDR2 SYGVNS. The CDR3 has 12 amino acids.

This clonotype was detected a few times. The chain couples TRBV7-2 to TRBJ1-2, with a possible D match to TRBD1 (5 bases). The germline V gene encodes CDR1 SGHTA and CDR2 FQGNSA. The CDR3 sequence is 14 residues long. The V and J ends lost 5 bases and 2 bases respectively, with 12 bases between them. CDR3 amino acids: CASSTTAGNYGYTF. The CDR3 DNA follows: TGTGCCAGCAGCACTACGGCAGGGAACTATGGCTACACCTTC. Full variable domain (remainder filled in from reference TRBV7-2 and TRBJ1-2): GAGVSQSPSNKVTEKGKDVELRCDPISGHTALYWYRQSLGQGLEFLIYFQGNSAPDKSGLPSDRFSAERTGGSVSTLTIQRTQQEDSAVYLCASSTTAGNYGYTFGSGTRLTVV.